The rows below give T cell receptor beta chains drawn from one sample of a study of regulatory and conventional T cells in RAG deficiency. Data came from immunoSEQ multiplex PCR; TCRdb stores just in-frame clones and leaves some out. The sample lists about 30,000 clones, around 96% occurring once. In addition, the sample was reused for a study of regulatory T cells.

Sequencing was performed on CD25- CD4+ T cells sorted from blood. Source of these receptors: a human donor in good health. CDR3s include the opening cysteine and the closing phenylalanine or tryptophan. The order of the fields is V gene, J gene, clone size, D gene, CDR3 DNA, CDR3 protein. A D gene is named only where the DNA matches it firmly. The size of a clone is reported for some rows only, either as once, few or many, or as a class for expanded clones.

TRBV19,TRBJ1-1,-,-,TGTGCCAGTAGGTGGACAGTCCGCACTGAAGCTTTCTTT,CASRWTVRTEAFF
TRBV6-1,TRBJ2-5,-,TRBD2,TGTGCCAGCAGTGAAGTGGCTAGCGGGGGGGCAGCTCGTGAGACCCAGTACTTC,CASSEVASGGAARETQYF
TRBV19,TRBJ1-2,once,TRBD1,TGTGCCAGTAGTTTCGACAGGGGTAGTAACTATGGCTACACCTTC,CASSFDRGSNYGYTF
TRBV6-5,TRBJ2-7,-,TRBD2,TGTGCCAGCAGCAATACTAGCGGGAGTAGGTACGAGCAGTACTTC,CASSNTSGSRYEQYF
TRBV7-2,TRBJ1-2,-,-,TGTGCCAGCAGAAACACAGGGCAGGATGGCTACACCTTC,CASRNTGQDGYTF
TRBV27,TRBJ2-5,-,-,TGTGCCAGCAGTTTATCACGCAGCCGCGGCGGACAAGAGACCCAGTACTTC,CASSLSRSRGGQETQYF
TRBV4-1,TRBJ2-1,-,TRBD2,TGCGCCAGCAGCCAAGCCGGACTAGCGGGGGACGTAAATGAGCAGTTCTTC,CASSQAGLAGDVNEQFF
TRBV7-2,TRBJ2-3,-,-,TGTGCCAGCAGCACAGGACAGATAAGCACAGATACGCAGTATTTT,CASSTGQISTDTQYF
TRBV5-4,TRBJ1-2,-,TRBD1,TGTGCCAGCAGCACAACAGGGGTAGGCTACACCTTC,CASSTTGVGYTF
TRBV7-2,TRBJ1-1,-,-,TGTGCCAGCAGCTTAGTTGGTCAGAAGAACACTGAAGCTTTCTTT,CASSLVGQKNTEAFF
TRBV30,TRBJ1-2,-,-,TGTGCCTGGAGCAGGCTTAACTATGGCTACACCTTC,CAWSRLNYGYTF
TRBV5-1,TRBJ1-2,-,TRBD1,TGCGCCAGCAGCGTGACAGGGGGCCAGGGTGGCTACACCTTC,CASSVTGGQGGYTF
TRBV4-1,TRBJ2-7,once,TRBD2,TGCGCCAGCAGCCCTAGCGGGAGAGGTGAGCAGTACTTC,CASSPSGRGEQYF
TRBV19,TRBJ1-5,-,-,TGTGCCAGTAGTTTGGACATCTATAGCAATCAGCCCCAGCATTTT,CASSLDIYSNQPQHF
TRBV5-5,TRBJ1-1,-,-,TGTGCCAGCAGCTTTGGCAGGGTGGGTGCTCGGAACACTGAAGCTTTCTTT,CASSFGRVGARNTEAFF
TRBV28,TRBJ2-7,-,-,TGTGCCAGCAGTTCCGGGTCGGCCTCCTACGAGCAGTACTTC,CASSSGSASYEQYF
TRBV30,TRBJ2-1,-,TRBD2,TGTGCCTGGATGAAATCCGGGACTAGCGGGGGCAATGAGCAGTTCTTC,CAWMKSGTSGGNEQFF
TRBV27,TRBJ1-2,once,-,TGTGCCAGCAGTTTGGGCAGGGCCTTTAACTATGGCTACACCTTC,CASSLGRAFNYGYTF
TRBV2,TRBJ2-1,-,-,TGTGCCAGCAGCCCTCAGACAGTCCAGTTCTTC,CASSPQTVQFF
TRBV6-1,TRBJ2-5,-,-,TGTGCCAGCAGCGCTAAACCAGGGCCCAGGGAGACCCAGTACTTC,CASSAKPGPRETQYF
TRBV7-3,TRBJ1-2,-,-,TGTGCCAGCAGCTTGACGCCAGGGGATGGCTACACCTTC,CASSLTPGDGYTF
TRBV14,TRBJ1-1,-,-,TGTGCCAGCAGCCAAGAAATCTACACTGAAGCTTTCTTT,CASSQEIYTEAFF
TRBV5-5,TRBJ2-2,-,TRBD2,TGTGCCAGCAGCTTGATTGGGACTAGCGGGGGCACCGGGGAGCTGTTTTTT,CASSLIGTSGGTGELFF
TRBV7-9,TRBJ1-5,-,-,TGTGCCGAATCACAGGGTAGCAATCAGCCCCAGCATTTT,CAESQGSNQPQHF
TRBV6-6,TRBJ2-5,-,TRBD1,TGTGCCAGCAGTTACGGTGGGGACAGGCCGATTGAGACCCAGTACTTC,CASSYGGDRPIETQYF